These 18 T cell receptor beta chains originate from one sample sequenced in a study of immune cell composition in non-small cell lung cancer (dated by TCRdb to the late 2010s). Library prep was done by the immunoSEQ multiplex PCR assay. TCRdb obtained this table from immuneACCESS and retained in-frame rearrangements with V and J assigned. These tables miss some clones; where compared with another copy, unresolved V genes account for less than half of the shortfall, and the remainder is unexplained. Across this sample there are around 3,000 clones, with 70% to 80% seen only once. The ten top clones hold approximately 17% of the sample. Sequenced material: lung tumor tissue. The receptors come from a human donor with non-small cell lung cancer.

CDR3 bases: TGCGCCAGCAGCTTGGCCGGGAAATACTACGAGCAGTACTTC. This translates into CASSLAGKYYEQYF. The chain employs TRBV5-1 and TRBJ2-7; the D gene is possibly TRBD2 (5 bases). There are 14 residues in the CDR3. Germline CDR1 is SGHRS and CDR2 is YFSETQ. V was shortened by 0 bases and J by 3 bases, with 10 bases between the two germline ends.

The chain combines TRBV10-3 with TRBJ1-2; possible D gene TRBD1, 5 bases. Per the germline V gene, CDR1 is ENHRY and CDR2 is SYGVKD. The V gene lost 0 bases and the J gene lost 7 bases, with 15 bases spanning the gap. The CDR3 contains 15 residues. CDR3 amino acids: CAISESSGGSSGYTF. The CDR3 nucleotides are TGTGCCATCAGTGAGTCGAGTGGGGGGTCCTCTGGCTACACCTTC.

This clone came up a few times. J is TRBJ2-1 and V is TRBV18, with a weak D call TRBD2 (6 bases). V was shortened by 6 bases and J by 4 bases, with 19 bases between the two germline ends. Germline-derived CDR1 and CDR2 are KGHSH and LQKENI. CDR3 length: 16 amino acids. CDR3 protein: CASSRREARGYNEQFF. Here the CDR3 DNA reads TGTGCCAGCTCGCGTAGGGAGGCCCGTGGGTACAATGAGCAGTTCTTC.

V usage is TRBV18 and J usage is TRBJ2-3; tentative D call: TRBD2 (7 bases). Per the germline V gene, CDR1 is KGHSH and CDR2 is LQKENI. Trimming removed 6 bases from V and 3 bases from J, with 19 bases in between. The CDR3 totals 16 residues. The CDR3 bases are TGTGCCAGCTCCGCAGGGCGGGCGGGGGCGACAGATACGCAGTATTTT. It yields the protein CASSAGRAGATDTQYF.

The chain is built from TRBV2 and TRBJ1-4; 8 positions match TRBD1. Germline CDR1 and CDR2: SNHLY and FYNNEI. The CDR3 has 15 amino acids. After removal of 6 bases from V and 5 bases from J, the junction contained 8 bases not matched to a gene. This CDR3 is CASRNADRGNEKLFF. The CDR3 bases are TGTGCCAGCAGAAACGCAGACAGGGGAAATGAAAAACTGTTTTTT.

The chain has TRBV6-5 and TRBJ2-1, with TRBD2 matching 13 bases. The germline CDR1 and CDR2 sequences are MNHEY and SVGAGI. CDR3 length: 16 residues. The J segment lost 7 bases and the V segment lost 0 bases, leaving 3 bases of the junction unmatched. Written as DNA, the CDR3 is TGTGCCAGCAGTTACTCGAGACTAGCGGGGGGAAATGAGCAGTTCTTC. Translated: CASSYSRLAGGNEQFF.

A single count supports this clone. The chain links TRBV5-1 to TRBJ2-7, with 9 bases matching TRBD1. There are 14 residues in the CDR3. CDR1 SGHRS and CDR2 YFSETQ come from the germline V gene. With 4 bases clipped from V and 5 bases from J, the junction kept 7 bases outside the gene matches. The CDR3, as DNA: TGCGCCAGCAGCCTTGACAGGGGGAGGAACGAGCAGTACTTC. Protein: CASSLDRGRNEQYF. The entire variable domain, with the rest obtained from reference TRBV5-1 and TRBJ2-7, is as follows: KAGVTQTPRYLIKTRGQQVTLSCSPISGHRSVSWYQQTPGQGLQFLFEYFSETQRNKGNFPGRFSGRQFSNSRSEMNVSTLELGDSALYLCASSLDRGRNEQYFGPGTRLTVT.

The genes are TRBV19 and TRBJ1-1; 10 bases are shared with TRBD1. Per germline, CDR1 LNHDA and CDR2 SQIVND (reference sequence). The V and J ends lost 8 bases and 1 base, in that order; junction bases with no gene match: 7. The length of the CDR3 is 15 residues. In DNA, the CDR3 is TGTGCCAGTCTCGGGACAGGGGATGGGAACACTGAAGCTTTCTTT. This translates into CASLGTGDGNTEAFF.

The V gene is TRBV6-1, the J gene TRBJ2-1, with D perhaps TRBD2 (5 bases). Germline values: CDR1 MNHNS, CDR2 SASEGT. Trimming took off 1 base at V and 8 bases at J, with 15 bases between the two ends. The length of the CDR3 is 15 residues. The CDR3 sequence is CASSEVSGGGYEQFF. The CDR3 DNA is TGTGCCAGCAGTGAAGTAAGCGGAGGAGGCTATGAGCAGTTCTTC.

CDR3 sequence reads: CASSPTAGELFF. CDR3 nucleotides: TGTGCCAGCTCCCCGACTGCCGGGGAGCTGTTTTTT. The genes are TRBV5-4 and TRBJ2-2; D uncertain. CDR1 and CDR2 from the germline V gene are SGHNT and YYREEE (reference sequence). Trimming stripped 7 bases from V and 6 bases from J, with 10 bases between. This CDR3 has 12 residues.

Only a few counts were recorded for this clone. The rearrangement links TRBV2 to TRBJ1-2; TRBD1 aligns across 7 bases. There are 13 residues in the CDR3. The germline V gene has CDR1 SNHLY and CDR2 FYNNEI. Trimming cost V 4 bases and J 2 bases; bases outside gene matches: 1. CDR3 region: CASSADRNYGYTF. CDR3 sequence (DNA): TGTGCCAGCAGTGCGGACAGGAACTATGGCTACACCTTC.

The chain carries TRBV29-1 and TRBJ2-1; D may be TRBD1 (6 bases). Trimming cost V 0 bases and J 8 bases, with 14 bases left between them. CDR3 size: 14 residues. Germline CDR1 and CDR2: SQVTM and ANQGSEA. As DNA, the CDR3 is TGCAGCGTTGAAGATCCCAGGGGAAGACATGAGCAGTTCTTC. It encodes CSVEDPRGRHEQFF.

V usage is TRBV5-4 and J usage is TRBJ2-2; unclear D gene. The V gene's germline CDR1 is SGHNT and CDR2 YYREEE (reference sequence). Trimming shortened V by 0 bases and J by 4 bases, and 10 bases separated the two germline ends. The CDR3 has 15 residues. Here the CDR3 reads CASSLDNIFTGELFF. DNA for the CDR3: TGTGCCAGCAGCTTGGACAATATCTTCACCGGGGAGCTGTTTTTT.

The rearrangement links TRBV7-3 to TRBJ1-1; 8 bases are shared with TRBD1. The CDR3 is 19 residues long. CDR1 is SGHTA, CDR2 FQGTGA, per germline. The V segment lost 4 bases and the J segment 5 bases; nucleotides outside the gene matches: 21. CDR3 sequence (DNA): TGTGCCAGCAGCTACGTAAGGACAGGGAGTACTTCATTGAGGACTGAAGCTTTCTTT. Residues: CASSYVRTGSTSLRTEAFF. Based on the CDR3 plus reference TRBV7-3 and TRBJ1-1, the full variable domain is GAGVSQTPSNKVTEKGKYVELRCDPISGHTALYWYRQSLGQGPEFLIYFQGTGAADDSGLPNDRFFAVRPEGSVSTLKIQRTERGDSAVYLCASSYVRTGSTSLRTEAFFGQGTRLTVV.

The chain combines TRBV10-3 with TRBJ1-1; the match to TRBD1 covers 7 bases. V shed 2 bases and J 2 bases; nucleotides not matched to a gene: 5. The CDR3 consists of 15 residues. CDR1 is ENHRY, CDR2 SYGVKD, per germline. CDR3 in amino acids: CAISETGTVNTEAFF. The CDR3 DNA follows: TGTGCCATCAGTGAGACCGGGACAGTTAACACTGAAGCTTTCTTT.

V and J are TRBV6-1 and TRBJ2-1; perhaps TRBD2 as D (5 bases). Germline CDR1 and CDR2: MNHNS and SASEGT. V dropped 2 bases and J dropped 10 bases, with 15 bases sitting between them. This CDR3 contains 14 residues. Written as DNA, the CDR3 is TGTGCCAGCAGTGAAATTCCACAGCTAGCCGAGCAGTTCTTC. Protein product: CASSEIPQLAEQFF.

The chain uses TRBV4-1 and TRBJ2-2; 7 nucleotides line up with TRBD2. Germline CDR1 and CDR2: MGHRA and YSYEKL. The CDR3 is 17 residues long. V gave up 4 bases and J gave up 0 bases; unmatched junction bases: 8. CDR3 sequence (DNA): TGCGCCAGCAGCCGTCTGGGGAGCGGGACGAACACCGGGGAGCTGTTTTTT. Translation: CASSRLGSGTNTGELFF.

This rearrangement joins TRBV6-1 to TRBJ1-2; a possible D gene is TRBD1 (5 bases). This CDR3 contains 14 residues. The ends were cut back, 2 bases at V and 8 bases at J, with 15 bases in the middle. Germline assignment: CDR1 MNHNS and CDR2 SASEGT. The CDR3 DNA reads as TGTGCCAGCAGTGAACAAGGGGCGCGTGAAGGCTACACCTTC. Residues: CASSEQGAREGYTF.